Below, 9 T cell receptor beta chains from the same sample are listed, as sequenced in a study of blood T cell repertoires in COVID-19. The repertoire was sequenced with immunoSEQ multiplex PCR; TCRdb's copy has only in-frame clones and lacks some. The repertoire holds nearly 95,000 clones, with almost 80% as singletons. The sequenced sample consisted of peripheral blood. These receptors all come from a human donor in a cohort sampled during active COVID-19.

This clone was seen more than once but under ten times. The genes are TRBV6-6 and TRBJ1-1; D remains unclear. Trimming shortened V by 7 bases and J by 5 bases, and 17 bases separated the two germline ends. This CDR3 is 14 amino acids long. Germline-derived CDR1 and CDR2 are MNHNY and SVGAGI (reference sequence). Here the CDR3 DNA reads TGTGCCAGCACCTACGGGGTCAGGAGGACTGAAGCTTTCTTT. The encoded protein is CASTYGVRRTEAFF.

The chain employs TRBV28 and TRBJ2-2; TRBD1 aligns across 9 bases. Per the germline V gene, CDR1 is MDHEN and CDR2 is SYDVKM. V was clipped by 4 bases and J by 5 bases; unmatched bases: 5. This CDR3 region has 15 residues. The CDR3 loop is CASSSPGQGTGELFF. Here the CDR3 DNA reads TGTGCCAGCAGTTCACCGGGACAGGGAACCGGGGAGCTGTTTTTT.

The DNA for the CDR3 is TGCGCCAGCAGCCCTGGTGAGATTTACGAGCAGTACTTC. Translation: CASSPGEIYEQYF. The chain is built from TRBV5-1 and TRBJ2-7; no clear D. CDR3 length: 13 residues. The V gene lost 4 bases and the J gene lost 4 bases, with 12 bases spanning the gap. In germline, CDR1 is SGHRS, CDR2 YFSETQ.

This clone has only one observation. V usage is TRBV21-1 and J usage is TRBJ1-5; TRBD1, as called in the table, went unchecked against the DNA. TRBV21-1 is given as a pseudogene. The length of the CDR3 is 15 residues. The CDR3 loop reads CASSKGGQGGQPQHF. DNA for the CDR3: TGTGCCAGCAGCAAAGGGGGGCAGGGGGGTCAGCCCCAGCATTTT.

This clone was counted a few times. V usage is TRBV27 and J usage is TRBJ2-7; TRBD1 is a possible D gene (6 bases). V was shortened by 6 bases and J by 2 bases, with 23 bases between the two germline ends. Germline V CDR1 and CDR2: MNHEY, SMNVEV (reference sequence). This CDR3 is 17 amino acids long. CDR3 sequence: CASSARPTGTRAYEQYF. The CDR3 DNA reads as TGTGCCAGCAGCGCTCGCCCCACCGGGACAAGGGCCTACGAGCAGTACTTC.

This chain uses TRBV5-1 with TRBJ1-2; 11 nucleotides match TRBD1. The J segment lost 4 bases and the V segment lost 5 bases, leaving 10 bases of the junction unmatched. Per germline, CDR1 SGHRS and CDR2 YFSETQ. The CDR3 runs 16 residues. The CDR3 protein is CASRQHPGQGVYGYTF. Written as DNA, the CDR3 is TGCGCCAGCAGACAACACCCGGGACAGGGGGTCTATGGCTACACCTTC.

A single count supports this clone. The V and J genes are TRBV30 and TRBJ1-4; 7 positions match TRBD1. CDR3 length: 15 residues. The germline V gene has CDR1 GTSNPN and CDR2 SVGIG (reference sequence). J lost 3 bases, V lost 4 bases, and 8 bases had no gene match. CDR3 region: CAWKKGTAANEKLFF. In DNA, the CDR3 is TGTGCCTGGAAGAAGGGGACAGCGGCTAATGAAAAACTGTTTTTT.

The chain recombines TRBV12-3 or TRBV12-4 with TRBJ2-1; TRBD1 matches 9 bases. There are 13 residues in the CDR3. V shed 6 bases and J 9 bases; nucleotides not matched to a gene: 6. The chain's CDR3 is CASRGTGRAEQFF. CDR3 nucleotides: TGTGCCAGCAGGGGGACAGGGAGGGCTGAGCAGTTCTTC.

The V gene is TRBV7-3, the J gene TRBJ2-1; 8 bases match TRBD2. Trimming took 3 bases from V and 9 from J; bases not matched to a gene: 10. Germline assignment: CDR1 SGHTA and CDR2 FQGTGA. The CDR3 is 15 residues long. CDR3 nucleotides: TGTGCCAGCAGCTTCTCAAGCGGGAGTGGGTTTGAGCAGTTCTTC. Encoded protein: CASSFSSGSGFEQFF.